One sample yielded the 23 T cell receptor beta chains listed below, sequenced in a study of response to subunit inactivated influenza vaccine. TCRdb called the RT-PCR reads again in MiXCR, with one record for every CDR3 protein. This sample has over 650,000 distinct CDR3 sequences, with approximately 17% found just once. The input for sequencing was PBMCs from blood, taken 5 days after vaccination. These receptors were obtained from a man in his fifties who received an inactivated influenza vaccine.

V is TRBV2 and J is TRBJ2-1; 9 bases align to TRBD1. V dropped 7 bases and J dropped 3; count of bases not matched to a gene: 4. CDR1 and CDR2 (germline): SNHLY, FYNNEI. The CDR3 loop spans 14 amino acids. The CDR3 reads CASNRQGVYNEQFF. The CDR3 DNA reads TGTGCCAGCAATCGACAGGGGGTCTACAATGAGCAGTTCTTC.

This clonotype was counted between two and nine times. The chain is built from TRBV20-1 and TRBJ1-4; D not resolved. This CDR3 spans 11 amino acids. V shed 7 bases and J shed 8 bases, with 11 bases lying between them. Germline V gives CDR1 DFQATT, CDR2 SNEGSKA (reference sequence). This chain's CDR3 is CSVSDGEKLFF. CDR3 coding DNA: TGCAGTGTATCGGACGGAGAAAAACTGTTTTTT.

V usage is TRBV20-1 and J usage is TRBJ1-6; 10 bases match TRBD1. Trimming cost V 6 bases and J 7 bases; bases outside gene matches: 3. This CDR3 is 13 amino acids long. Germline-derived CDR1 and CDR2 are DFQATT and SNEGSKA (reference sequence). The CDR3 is CSAGTGDNSPLHF. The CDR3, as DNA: TGCAGTGCCGGGACAGGGGACAATTCACCCCTCCACTTT.

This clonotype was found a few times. CDR3 bases: TGTGCCAGCAGCTTAAGTTCGCAGCCCATCGGGGAGCTGTTTTTT. Translation gives CASSLSSQPIGELFF. The chain couples TRBV7-9 to TRBJ2-2, with D hard to call. Trimming shortened V by 2 bases and J by 7 bases, and 14 bases separated the two germline ends. The CDR3 sequence is 15 residues long. Germline CDR1 and CDR2: SEHNR and FQNEAQ (reference sequence). Drawing the rest from reference TRBV7-9 and TRBJ2-2, the complete variable domain is DTGVSQNPRHKITKRGQNVTFRCDPISEHNRLYWYRQTLGQGPEFLTYFQNEAQLEKSRLLSDRFSAERPKGSFSTLEIQRTEQGDSAMYLCASSLSSQPIGELFFGEGSRLTVL.

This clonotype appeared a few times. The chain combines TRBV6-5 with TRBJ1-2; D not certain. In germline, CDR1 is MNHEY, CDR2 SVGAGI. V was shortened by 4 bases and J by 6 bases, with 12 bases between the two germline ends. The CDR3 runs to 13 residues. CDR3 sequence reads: CASSSPANNGYTF. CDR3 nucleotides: TGTGCCAGCAGTTCGCCAGCCAACAATGGCTACACCTTC.

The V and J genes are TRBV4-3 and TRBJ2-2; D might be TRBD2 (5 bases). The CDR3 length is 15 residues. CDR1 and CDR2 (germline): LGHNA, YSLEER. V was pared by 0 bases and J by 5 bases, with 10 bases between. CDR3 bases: TGCGCCAGCAGCCAAGATTGGACTGCGACCGGGGAGCTGTTTTTT. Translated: CASSQDWTATGELFF.

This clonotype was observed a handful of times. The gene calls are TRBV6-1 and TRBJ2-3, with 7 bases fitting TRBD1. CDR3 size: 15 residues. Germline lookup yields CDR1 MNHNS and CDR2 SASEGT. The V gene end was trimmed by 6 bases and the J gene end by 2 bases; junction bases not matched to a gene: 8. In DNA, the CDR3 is TGTGCCAGCAGAACCGGACAGGTTTTCACAGATACGCAGTATTTT. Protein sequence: CASRTGQVFTDTQYF.

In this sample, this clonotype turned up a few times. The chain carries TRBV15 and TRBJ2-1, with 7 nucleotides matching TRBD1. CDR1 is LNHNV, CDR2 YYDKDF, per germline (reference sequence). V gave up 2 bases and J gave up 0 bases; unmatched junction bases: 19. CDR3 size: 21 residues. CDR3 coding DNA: TGTGCCACCAGCAGACAATTAGGGACGGCAGGGGGATTATACTCCTACAATGAGCAGTTCTTC. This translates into CATSRQLGTAGGLYSYNEQFF.

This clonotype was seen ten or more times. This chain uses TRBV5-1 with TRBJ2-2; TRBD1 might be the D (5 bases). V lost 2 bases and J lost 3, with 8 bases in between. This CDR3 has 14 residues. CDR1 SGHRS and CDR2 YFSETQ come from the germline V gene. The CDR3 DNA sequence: TGCGCCAGCAGCTTCTTAGGGGACACCGGGGAGCTGTTTTTT. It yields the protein CASSFLGDTGELFF.

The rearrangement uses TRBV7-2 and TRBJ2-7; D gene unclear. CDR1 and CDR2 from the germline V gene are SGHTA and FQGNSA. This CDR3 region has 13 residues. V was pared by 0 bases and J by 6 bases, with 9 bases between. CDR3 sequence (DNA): TGTGCCAGCAGCTTAGCGTGGGAAAGCGAGCAGTACTTC. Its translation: CASSLAWESEQYF.

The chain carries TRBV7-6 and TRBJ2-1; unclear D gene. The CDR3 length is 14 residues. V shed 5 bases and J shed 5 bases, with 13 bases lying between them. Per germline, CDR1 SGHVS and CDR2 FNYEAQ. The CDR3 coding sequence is TGTGCCAGCAGCCCCTTGCTACTTGACAATGAGCAGTTCTTC. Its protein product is CASSPLLLDNEQFF.

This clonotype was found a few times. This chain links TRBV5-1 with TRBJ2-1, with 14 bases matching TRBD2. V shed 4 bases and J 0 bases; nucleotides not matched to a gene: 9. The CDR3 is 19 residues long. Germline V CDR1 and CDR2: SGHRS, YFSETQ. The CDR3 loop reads CASSGKGLAGAPSYNEQFF. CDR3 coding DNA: TGCGCCAGCAGCGGAAAGGGACTAGCGGGGGCCCCCTCCTACAATGAGCAGTTCTTC.

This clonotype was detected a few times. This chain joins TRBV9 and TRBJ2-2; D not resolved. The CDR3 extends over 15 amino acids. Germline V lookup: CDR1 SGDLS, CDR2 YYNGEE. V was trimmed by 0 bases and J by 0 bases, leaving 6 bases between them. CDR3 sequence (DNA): TGTGCCAGCAGCGTAGAGGCCGCGAACACCGGGGAGCTGTTTTTT. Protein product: CASSVEAANTGELFF. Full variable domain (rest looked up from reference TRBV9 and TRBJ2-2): DSGVTQTPKHLITATGQRVTLRCSPRSGDLSVYWYQQSLDQGLQFLIQYYNGEERAKGNILERFSAQQFPDLHSELNLSSLELGDSALYFCASSVEAANTGELFFGEGSRLTVL.

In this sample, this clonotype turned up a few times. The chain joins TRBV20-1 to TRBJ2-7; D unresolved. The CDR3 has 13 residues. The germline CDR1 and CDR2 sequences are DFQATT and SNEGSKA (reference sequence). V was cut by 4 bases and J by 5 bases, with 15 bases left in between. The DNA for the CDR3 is TGCAGTGCTACCCTTGCCCGCCAGAACGAGCAGTACTTC. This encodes CSATLARQNEQYF.

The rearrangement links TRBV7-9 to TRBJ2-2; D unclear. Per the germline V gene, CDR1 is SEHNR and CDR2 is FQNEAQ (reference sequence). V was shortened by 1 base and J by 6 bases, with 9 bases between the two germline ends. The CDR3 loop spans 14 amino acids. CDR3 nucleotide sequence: TGTGCCAGCAGCTTAGGTCGTTATCCCGGGGAGCTGTTTTTT. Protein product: CASSLGRYPGELFF. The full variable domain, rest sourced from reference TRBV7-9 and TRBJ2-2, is DTGVSQNPRHKITKRGQNVTFRCDPISEHNRLYWYRQTLGQGPEFLTYFQNEAQLEKSRLLSDRFSAERPKGSFSTLEIQRTEQGDSAMYLCASSLGRYPGELFFGEGSRLTVL.

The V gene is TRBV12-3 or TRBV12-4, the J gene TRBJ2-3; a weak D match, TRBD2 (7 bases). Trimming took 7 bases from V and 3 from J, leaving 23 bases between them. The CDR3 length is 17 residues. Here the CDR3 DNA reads TGTGCCAGCACCGGATGGGGGGGGGGCCCTACAACAGATACGCAGTATTTT. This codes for CASTGWGGGPTTDTQYF.

The CDR3 DNA reads as TGCAGTGCTAGAACGGCTAGCGGGAGGGCCGGGACTGCCGGGGAGCTGTTTTTT. Its translation is CSARTASGRAGTAGELFF. This chain connects TRBV20-1 to TRBJ2-2, with TRBD2 matching 12 bases. The CDR3 runs 18 residues. Trimming took 2 bases from V and 6 from J; bases not matched to a gene: 13. The germline V gene has CDR1 DFQATT and CDR2 SNEGSKA (reference sequence).

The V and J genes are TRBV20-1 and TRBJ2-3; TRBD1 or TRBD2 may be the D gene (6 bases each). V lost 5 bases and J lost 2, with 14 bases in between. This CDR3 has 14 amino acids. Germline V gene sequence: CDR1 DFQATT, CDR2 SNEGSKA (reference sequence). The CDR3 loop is CSAGTGATTDTQYF. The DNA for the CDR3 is TGCAGTGCTGGCACGGGGGCGACCACAGATACGCAGTATTTT.

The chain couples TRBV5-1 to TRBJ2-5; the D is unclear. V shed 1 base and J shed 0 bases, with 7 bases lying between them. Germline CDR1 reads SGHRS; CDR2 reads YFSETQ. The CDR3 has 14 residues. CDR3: CASSLTSYQETQYF. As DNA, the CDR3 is TGCGCCAGCAGCTTGACATCATACCAAGAGACCCAGTACTTC.

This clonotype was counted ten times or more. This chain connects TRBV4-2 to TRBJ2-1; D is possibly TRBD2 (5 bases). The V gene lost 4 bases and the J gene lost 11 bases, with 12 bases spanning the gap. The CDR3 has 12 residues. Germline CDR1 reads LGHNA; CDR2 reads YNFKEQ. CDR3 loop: CASSRTGEQQFF. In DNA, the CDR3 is TGTGCCAGCAGCCGGACCGGGGAGCAGCAGTTCTTC.

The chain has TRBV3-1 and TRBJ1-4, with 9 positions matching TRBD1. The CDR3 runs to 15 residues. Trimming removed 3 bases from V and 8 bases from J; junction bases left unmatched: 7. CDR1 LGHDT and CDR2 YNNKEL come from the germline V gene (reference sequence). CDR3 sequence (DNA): TGTGCCAGCAGCCACTCCGGGACAGGGAAGGAAAAACTGTTTTTT. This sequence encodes CASSHSGTGKEKLFF.

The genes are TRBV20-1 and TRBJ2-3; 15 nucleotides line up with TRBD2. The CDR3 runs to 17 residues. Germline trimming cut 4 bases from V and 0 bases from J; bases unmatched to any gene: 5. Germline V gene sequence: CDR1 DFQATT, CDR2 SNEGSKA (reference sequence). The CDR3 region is CSATGTSGGTSTDTQYF. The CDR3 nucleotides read TGCAGTGCTACAGGGACTAGCGGGGGGACGAGCACAGATACGCAGTATTTT.

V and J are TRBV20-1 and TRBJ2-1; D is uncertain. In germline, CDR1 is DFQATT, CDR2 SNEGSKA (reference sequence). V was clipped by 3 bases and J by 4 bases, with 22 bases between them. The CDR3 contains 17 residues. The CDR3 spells CSARPPFLPTPYNEQFF. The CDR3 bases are TGCAGTGCTAGGCCACCTTTTTTACCCACCCCGTACAATGAGCAGTTCTTC.